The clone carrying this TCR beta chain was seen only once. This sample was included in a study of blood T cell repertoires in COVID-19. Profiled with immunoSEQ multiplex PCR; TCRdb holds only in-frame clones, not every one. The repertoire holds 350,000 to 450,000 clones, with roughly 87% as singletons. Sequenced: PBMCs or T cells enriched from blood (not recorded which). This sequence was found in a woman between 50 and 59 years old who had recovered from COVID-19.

CDR3 DNA sequence: TGTGCCAGCAGCTACCCGACAGACTCTGGAAACACCATATATTTT. This gives the protein CASSYPTDSGNTIYF. V usage is TRBV11-2 and J usage is TRBJ1-3; D is possibly TRBD1 (5 bases). The CDR3 runs to 15 residues. V was cut by 4 bases and J by 0 bases, with 10 bases left in between. CDR1 and CDR2 from the germline V gene are SGHAT and FQNNGV.